What follows describes a single TCR beta chain. This clonotype appeared many times. Its antigen has not been determined. The sample holds no much larger clone one base away, and base qualities are not on file. The CDR1 and CDR2 encoded by the germline V gene are SQVTM and ANQGSEA. V drops 6 bases and J drops 3 bases, leaving 9 bases in between. The CDR3 sequence holds 11 residues, the cysteine and valine included. Left in the record is the CDR3 DNA by itself, 33 bases read in frame from the first base. This record belongs to a study of identical twins (dated by TCRdb to between 2015 and 2016). At the level of the whole study: To test whether fetal clonotypes persist, this study deep-sequenced TCR alpha and beta repertoires from monozygotic twins, from unrelated adults of various ages, and from cord blood. To rule out contamination, replicate twin experiments were performed at different times with different library preparation protocols. Beyond this particular receptor, the publication reports: Because the same donors could not be followed over many years, conclusions were based on cross-sectional statistical analysis. Out-of-frame TCR alpha sequences shared between twins showed an excess of low generation-probability sequences compared with coincidental sharing between unrelated individuals. Invariant T cells such as MAIT and iNKT could partly confound zero-insertion analyses, though diverse VJ usage argued against this for most clonotypes. Abundant cord blood beta clonotypes had fewer insertions, young adult naive repertoires showed a similar but weaker trend, and memory repertoires showed no such trend. The excess sharing between twins in beta out-of-frame sequences was weaker because fewer shared sequences reduced the signal-to-noise ratio. Out-of-frame TCR alpha sharing in monozygotic twins was systematically underestimated by recombination models, whereas sharing between unrelated individuals was in agreement with the recombination models.

All donors were healthy Caucasians. The study also sequenced three unrelated non-twin adults: a male aged 18 to 30, a male aged 50 to 60 and a female aged 50 to 60. Miltenyi CD45RO+ enrichment and human naive T-cell isolation kits were used to isolate memory (CD45RO+) and naive T cells from PBMC. The library came from 5' RACE. Sequenced on an Illumina HiSeq 2000. A universal primer binding site was introduced by template switching, and a unique molecular identifier was present in the final cDNA, enabling accurate counting of TCR cDNA molecules. Specific primers in the conserved constant-segment region were used to synthesize first-strand cDNA for the TCR alpha and beta chains. To control for contamination, each cDNA library was double barcoded with a SMART-Mk sample barcode plus Illumina barcodes. TruSeq adapter sequences, together with Illumina sample barcodes, were added in two successive PCR steps. Sequencing of the TCR alpha and beta cDNA libraries was done on the Illumina HiSeq platform using custom primers. As for the original processing: Raw reads were processed with MiGEC to extract unique molecular identifiers, and MiXCR was used to determine CDR3 positions. For each individual, recombination models were inferred using an EM algorithm with the repgenHMM and IGoR tools. Shared clonotypes were analyzed with the tcR package in R, and sharing was normalized by the product of cloneset sizes. To study raw recombination free of thymic and clonal selection effects, out-of-frame nonproductive sequences were analyzed. TCRdb reworked the public reads: Q25 trimming with fastp, MiXCR clone assembly, productive beta chains retained. Records with the same CDR3 protein are collapsed into one entry carrying the most frequent genes and DNA. TCRdb, not the authors, supplied the V and J calls. This sample comprises approximately 700,000 distinct CDR3 sequences, around 6% of them detected only once. About 1.8% of the sample is in the top ten clones.

Source material: naive T cells sorted from blood. The intended sense of this specimen's cell subset or site label: cells isolated with a human naive T-cell isolation kit. This clonotype was sampled from a man aged 18-30 years in good health. The chain links TRBV29-1 with TRBJ2-7; no D gene can be assigned with confidence. The DNA sequence is as follows: TGCAGCGTCGCAACGGGCTACGAGCAGTACGTC. It is translated as CSVATGYEQYV.